The sequence of this T cell receptor (beta chain) was determined in a study of blood T cell repertoires in COVID-19. At the level of the study: COVID-19 samples, acute and convalescent, were from the United States, Italy and Spain. PBMCs, B-cell-depleted T cells, or T cells provided the cDNA or gDNA that made up the material.

CDR1 is LGHDT and CDR2 is YNNKEL in the germline V gene (reference sequence). V dropped 4 bases and J dropped 7 bases, with 16 bases sitting between them. The CDR3 spans 15 residues. Participants' own reports of clinical history determined their cohort assignment. Donors in Cohort 3 who had recovered were those with two negative PCRs, healthcare professional clearance, or resolution of their symptoms. Clones were read by immunoSEQ multiplex PCR, and TCRdb kept only the in-frame ones, dropping some. The sample contains roughly 300,000 clones, about 90% of which appear only once. This clonotype was sampled from a woman aged 25-40 years who had recovered from COVID-19. V and J are TRBV3-1 (or the pseudogene TRBV3-2) and TRBJ2-2; possible D gene TRBD1, 6 bases. What was sequenced was PBMCs or T cells enriched from blood (not recorded which). CDR3 loop: CASSPRAQGIGELFF. The CDR3 nucleotides are TGTGCCAGCAGCCCCCGGGCGCAGGGGATCGGGGAGCTGTTTTTT.